This T cell receptor beta chain was found in a study of T-cell memory formation after mild COVID-19. Findings of the study overall: The CD4+ clones that contracted clustered mainly within CM and EM, and the CD8+ clones concentrated in EMRA.

In TCRdb, the 5' RACE reads were re-called with MiXCR into one record per CDR3 protein. The top ten clones hold about an eighth of a sample with around 340,000 distinct CDR3 sequences, more than 20% of them seen once. Points on this clonotype: Its antigen is unidentified.

CDR1 is LGHDT and CDR2 is YNNKEL in the germline V gene (reference sequence). Trimming shortened V by 1 base and J by 1 base, and 11 bases separated the two germline ends. There are 15 residues in the CDR3. The rearrangement uses TRBV3-1 and TRBJ2-7, with D maybe TRBD2 (6 bases). The clonotype comes from an adult woman who had mild COVID-19 (a few samples of this study predate the infection). Cell type and time point are not known. Material for sequencing was PBMCs or a T cell subset sorted from them (not recorded which). The CDR3 loop reads CASSQAAGPSYEQYF. CDR3 in DNA: TGTGCCAGCAGCCAAGCGGCGGGGCCTTCCTACGAGCAGTACTTC.